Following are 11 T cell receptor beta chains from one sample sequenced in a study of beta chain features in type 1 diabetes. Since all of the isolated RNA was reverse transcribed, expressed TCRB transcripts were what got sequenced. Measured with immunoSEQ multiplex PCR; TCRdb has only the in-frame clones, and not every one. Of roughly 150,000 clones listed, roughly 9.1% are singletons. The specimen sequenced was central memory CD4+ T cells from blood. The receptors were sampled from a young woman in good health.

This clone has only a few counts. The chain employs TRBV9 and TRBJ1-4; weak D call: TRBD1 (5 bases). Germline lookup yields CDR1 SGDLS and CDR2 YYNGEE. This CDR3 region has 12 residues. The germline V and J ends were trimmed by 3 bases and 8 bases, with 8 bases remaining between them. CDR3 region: CASSGGGEKLFF. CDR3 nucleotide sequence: TGTGCCAGCAGCGGGGGGGGAGAAAAACTGTTTTTT.

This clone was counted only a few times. The CDR3 coding sequence is TGTGCCAGTAGGACGACGGAGGGGATGAACACTGAAGCTTTCTTT. Translated: CASRTTEGMNTEAFF. This chain uses TRBV19 with TRBJ1-1; D possibly corresponds to TRBD1 (5 bases). Germline lookup yields CDR1 LNHDA and CDR2 SQIVND (reference sequence). With 6 bases removed from V and 0 bases from J, the gap between germline ends came to 14 bases. The CDR3 length is 15 residues.

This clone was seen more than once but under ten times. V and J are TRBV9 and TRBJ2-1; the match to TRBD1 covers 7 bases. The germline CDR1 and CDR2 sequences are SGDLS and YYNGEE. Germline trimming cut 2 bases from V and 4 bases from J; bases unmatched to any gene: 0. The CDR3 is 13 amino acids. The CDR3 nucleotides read TGTGCCAGCAGCGTGGGACAGTACAATGAGCAGTTCTTC. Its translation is CASSVGQYNEQFF.

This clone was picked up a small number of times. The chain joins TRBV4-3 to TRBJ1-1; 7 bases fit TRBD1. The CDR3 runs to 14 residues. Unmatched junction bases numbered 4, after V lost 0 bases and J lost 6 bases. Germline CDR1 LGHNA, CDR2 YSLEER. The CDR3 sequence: CASSQDRRGPEAFF. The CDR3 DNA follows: TGCGCCAGCAGCCAAGATCGGAGGGGGCCTGAAGCTTTCTTT.

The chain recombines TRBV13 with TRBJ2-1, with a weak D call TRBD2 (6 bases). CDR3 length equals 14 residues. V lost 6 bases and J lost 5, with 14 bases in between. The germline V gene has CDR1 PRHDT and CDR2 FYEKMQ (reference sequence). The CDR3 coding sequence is TGTGCCAGCAGTCCCCGACTAGGGGACAATGAGCAGTTCTTC. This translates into CASSPRLGDNEQFF.

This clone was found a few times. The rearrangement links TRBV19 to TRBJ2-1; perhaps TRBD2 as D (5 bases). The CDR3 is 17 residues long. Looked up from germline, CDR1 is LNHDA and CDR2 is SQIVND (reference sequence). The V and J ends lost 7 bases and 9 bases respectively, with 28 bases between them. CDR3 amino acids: CASILSAAYPRDGEQFF. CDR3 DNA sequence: TGTGCCAGTATTCTTAGCGCCGCATACCCACGTGACGGTGAGCAGTTCTTC.

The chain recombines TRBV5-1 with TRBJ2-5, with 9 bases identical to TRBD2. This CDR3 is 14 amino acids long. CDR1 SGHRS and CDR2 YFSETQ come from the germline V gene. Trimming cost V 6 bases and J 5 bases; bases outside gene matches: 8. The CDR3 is CASKVAGGPETQYF. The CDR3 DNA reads TGCGCCAGCAAAGTGGCGGGGGGGCCGGAGACCCAGTACTTC.

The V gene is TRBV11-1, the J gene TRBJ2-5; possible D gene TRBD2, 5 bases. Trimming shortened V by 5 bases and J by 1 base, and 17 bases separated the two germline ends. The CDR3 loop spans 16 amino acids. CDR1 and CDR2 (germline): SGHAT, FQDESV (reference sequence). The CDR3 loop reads CASSPSGGLRQETQYF. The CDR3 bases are TGTGCCAGCAGCCCCAGTGGCGGACTCCGCCAAGAGACCCAGTACTTC.

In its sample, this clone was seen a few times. CDR3 sequence: CASSEGTSGRMRITGELFF. As DNA, the CDR3 is TGCGCCAGCAGTGAGGGGACTAGCGGGAGAATGCGTATCACCGGGGAGCTGTTTTTT. The chain carries TRBV10-1 and TRBJ2-2; 14 bases align to TRBD2. The CDR3 has 19 amino acids. Trimming removed 2 bases from V and 4 bases from J; junction bases left unmatched: 9. Looked up from germline, CDR1 is WNHNN and CDR2 is SYGVQD (reference sequence).

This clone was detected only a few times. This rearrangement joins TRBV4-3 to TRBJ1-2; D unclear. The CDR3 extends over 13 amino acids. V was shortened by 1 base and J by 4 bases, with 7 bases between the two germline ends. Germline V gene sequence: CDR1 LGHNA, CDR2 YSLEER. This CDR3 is CASSQGQSYGYTF. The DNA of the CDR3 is TGCGCCAGCAGCCAAGGGCAGTCCTATGGCTACACCTTC.

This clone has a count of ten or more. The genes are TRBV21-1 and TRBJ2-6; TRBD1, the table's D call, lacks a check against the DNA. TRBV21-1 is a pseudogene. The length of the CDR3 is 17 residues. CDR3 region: CASSYGQSSSGANVLTF. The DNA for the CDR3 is TGTGCCAGCAGCTACGGACAGTCGAGCTCTGGGGCCAACGTCCTGACTTTC.